This passage covers 5 T cell receptor beta chains from one sample sequenced in a study of sequential checkpoint blockade in melanoma. Some clones are missing from TCRdb's copy, which holds only in-frame ones; the method was immunoSEQ multiplex PCR. The table has 17,000 or so clones, about 80% seen once. Noted treatment: randomized to nivolumab then ipilimumab (arm A) or the reverse (arm B). The input for sequencing was CD8+ T cells sorted from blood (inferred from file names), taken from a patient given nivolumab and ipilimumab in sequence. The receptors derive from a human donor with melanoma.

The chain uses TRBV6-6 and TRBJ2-7, with D possibly matching TRBD1 (8 bases). The CDR3 has 12 amino acids. Germline CDR1 reads MNHNY; CDR2 reads SVGAGI (reference sequence). Deletions cut 6 bases from V and 6 bases from J, with 12 bases between. CDR3 nucleotides: TGTGCCAGCAGCACAGGGGGGGTCGAGCAGTACTTC. This encodes CASSTGGVEQYF.

This chain joins TRBV4-2 and TRBJ1-2, with 12 bases fitting TRBD1. Germline CDR1 LGHNA, CDR2 YNFKEQ. V gave up 1 base and J gave up 6 bases; unmatched junction bases: 6. The length of the CDR3 is 16 residues. The CDR3 nucleotides are TGTGCCAGCAGCCAAGCGGGACAGGGGGCTGTCGATGGCTACACCTTC. Translated, it gives CASSQAGQGAVDGYTF.

The chain couples TRBV7-9 to TRBJ2-7, with a possible D match to TRBD1 (6 bases). The germline CDR1 and CDR2 sequences are SEHNR and FQNEAQ (reference sequence). CDR3 length: 12 residues. The V end lost 5 bases, the J end lost 7 bases, and 12 bases lay between the germline ends. The CDR3 spells CASSLSQGEQYF. Written as DNA, the CDR3 is TGTGCCAGCAGCCTCTCACAGGGTGAGCAGTACTTC.

For the CDR3, the DNA is TGTGCCAGCAGTGAAAGAGCAGGAAGCTCCTACGAGCAGTACTTC. As protein: CASSERAGSSYEQYF. The chain carries TRBV6-4 and TRBJ2-7; D uncertain. With 3 bases removed from V and 0 bases from J, the gap between germline ends came to 12 bases. The CDR3 has 15 amino acids. Germline loops: CDR1 MRHNA, CDR2 SNTAGT.

In this sample, this clone turned up a few times. DNA for the CDR3: TGCAGCGTTGAGGAGACTAGCGGGGGCTACGAGCAGTACTTC. Translation gives CSVEETSGGYEQYF. The chain carries TRBV29-1 and TRBJ2-7; 12 bases are a match to TRBD2. The length of the CDR3 is 14 residues. Germline CDR1 reads SQVTM; CDR2 reads ANQGSEA. J was trimmed by 3 bases and V by 3 bases; bases with no gene match: 3.